This T cell receptor beta chain is drawn from a study of blood T cells in healthy people across ages. The study's findings and limits: Diversity of TCR beta correlated strongly with naive T cell percentage.

Germline V CDR1 and CDR2: SGHRS, YFSETQ. Trimming removed 4 bases from V and 5 bases from J, with 21 bases in between. CDR3 length: 16 amino acids. Notes on this clonotype: Its antigen is not identified. A clone one base away is much larger, so this may be a read error.

For the second PCR, which ran for about 6 to 11 cycles, a sample-barcoded 5' primer and a J-beta primer mix were used. TCRdb re-called the 5' RACE reads through MiXCR, storing one row per CDR3 protein. The sample holds more than 800,000 distinct CDR3 sequences, around 30% seen once. The specimen sequenced was blood. The receptor was derived from a woman of 80 years or more in good health. This chain uses TRBV5-1 with TRBJ1-2; D uncertain. The CDR3: CASSLGGSPDPYGYTF. DNA for the CDR3: TGCGCCAGCAGCCTGGGAGGGAGTCCGGACCCTTATGGCTACACCTTC.